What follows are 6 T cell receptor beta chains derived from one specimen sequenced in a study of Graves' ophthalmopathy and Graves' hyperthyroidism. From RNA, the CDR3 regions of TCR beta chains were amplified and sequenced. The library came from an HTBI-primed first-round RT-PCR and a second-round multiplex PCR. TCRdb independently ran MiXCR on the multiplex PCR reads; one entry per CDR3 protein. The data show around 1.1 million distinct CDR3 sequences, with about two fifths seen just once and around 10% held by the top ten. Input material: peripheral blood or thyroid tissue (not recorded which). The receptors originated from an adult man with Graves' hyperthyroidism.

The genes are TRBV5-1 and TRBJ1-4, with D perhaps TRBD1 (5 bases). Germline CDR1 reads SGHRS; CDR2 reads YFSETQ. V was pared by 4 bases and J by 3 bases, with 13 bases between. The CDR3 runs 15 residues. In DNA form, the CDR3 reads TGCGCCAGCAGCGTTTCGGGGGATGCTAATGAAAAACTGTTTTTT. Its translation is CASSVSGDANEKLFF.

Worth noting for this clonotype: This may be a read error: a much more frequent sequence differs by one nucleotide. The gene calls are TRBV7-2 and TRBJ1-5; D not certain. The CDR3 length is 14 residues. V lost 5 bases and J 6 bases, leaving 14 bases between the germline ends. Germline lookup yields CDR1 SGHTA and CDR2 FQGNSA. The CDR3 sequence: CASSVGRVSQPQHF. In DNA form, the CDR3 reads TGTGCCAGCAGCGTAGGGCGGGTGAGTCAGCCCCAGCATTTT.

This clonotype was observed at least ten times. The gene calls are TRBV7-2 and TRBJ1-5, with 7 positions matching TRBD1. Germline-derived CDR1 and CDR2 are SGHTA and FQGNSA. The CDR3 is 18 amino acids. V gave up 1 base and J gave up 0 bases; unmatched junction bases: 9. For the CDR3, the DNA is TGTGCCAGCAGCTTAGAATCCCGGGACAGTTATAGCAATCAGCCCCAGCATTTT. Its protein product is CASSLESRDSYSNQPQHF.

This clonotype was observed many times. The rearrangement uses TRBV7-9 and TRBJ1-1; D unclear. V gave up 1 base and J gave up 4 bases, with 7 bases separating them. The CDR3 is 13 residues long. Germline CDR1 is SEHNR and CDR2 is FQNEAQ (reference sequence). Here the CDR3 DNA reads TGTGCCAGCAGCTTAGGCGAGGGCACTGAAGCTTTCTTT. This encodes CASSLGEGTEAFF.

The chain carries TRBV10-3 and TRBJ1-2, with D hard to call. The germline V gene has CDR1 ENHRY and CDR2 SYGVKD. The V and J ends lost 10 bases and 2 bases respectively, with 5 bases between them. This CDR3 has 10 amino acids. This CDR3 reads CATSNYGYTF. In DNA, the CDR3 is TGTGCCACGTCGAACTATGGCTACACCTTC.

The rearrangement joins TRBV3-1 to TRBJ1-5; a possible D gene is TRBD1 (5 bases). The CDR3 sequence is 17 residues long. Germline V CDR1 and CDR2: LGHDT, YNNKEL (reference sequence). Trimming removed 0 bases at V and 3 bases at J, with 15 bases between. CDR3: CASSQDRGGGTNQPQHF. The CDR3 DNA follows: TGTGCCAGCAGCCAAGATCGGGGGGGTGGCACCAATCAGCCCCAGCATTTT. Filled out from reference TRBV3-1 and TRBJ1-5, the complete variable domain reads DTAVSQTPKYLVTQMGNDKSIKCEQNLGHDTMYWYKQDSKKFLKIMFSYNNKELIINETVPNRFSPKSPDKAHLNLHINSLELGDSAVYFCASSQDRGGGTNQPQHFGDGTRLSIL.